This T cell receptor beta chain was sequenced during a study of vaccination and CD4 T cells after COVID-19. Study-level background: Spike peptides, overlapping and drawn from SARS-CoV-2, HCoV-NL63, HCoV-OC43 and HCoV-229E, were used to stimulate cells.

Points on this clonotype: The antigen remains undetermined.

As for time point: late sampling 161 to 241 days after vaccination in a few convalescent patients. As for treatment: approximately 10-day PBMC culture with coronavirus spike peptide pools or control peptides (ViraFEST assay). Trimming pared 5 bases from V and 4 bases from J, leaving 12 bases between. Per the germline V gene, CDR1 is SGHTA and CDR2 is FQGTGA. This CDR3 is built from 13 residues. Once obtained from cultured CD4+ T cells, the DNA was sequenced using the Oncomine TCR Beta short-read assay. TCRdb re-analysed the PCR reads in MiXCR, keeping a single row per CDR3 protein. The repertoire has roughly 15,000 distinct CDR3 sequences, 52% of them found once; the top ten carry 18%.

Here the sequenced sample was CD4+ T cells from blood, cultured in vitro, taken about 7 months after SARS-CoV-2 vaccination. The receptor was isolated from a human donor who had recovered from COVID-19. The chain combines TRBV7-3 with TRBJ2-7; D remains unclear. The CDR3 loop is CASSPDLGYEQYF. Written as DNA, the CDR3 is TGTGCCAGCAGCCCGGACCTCGGGTACGAGCAGTACTTC.